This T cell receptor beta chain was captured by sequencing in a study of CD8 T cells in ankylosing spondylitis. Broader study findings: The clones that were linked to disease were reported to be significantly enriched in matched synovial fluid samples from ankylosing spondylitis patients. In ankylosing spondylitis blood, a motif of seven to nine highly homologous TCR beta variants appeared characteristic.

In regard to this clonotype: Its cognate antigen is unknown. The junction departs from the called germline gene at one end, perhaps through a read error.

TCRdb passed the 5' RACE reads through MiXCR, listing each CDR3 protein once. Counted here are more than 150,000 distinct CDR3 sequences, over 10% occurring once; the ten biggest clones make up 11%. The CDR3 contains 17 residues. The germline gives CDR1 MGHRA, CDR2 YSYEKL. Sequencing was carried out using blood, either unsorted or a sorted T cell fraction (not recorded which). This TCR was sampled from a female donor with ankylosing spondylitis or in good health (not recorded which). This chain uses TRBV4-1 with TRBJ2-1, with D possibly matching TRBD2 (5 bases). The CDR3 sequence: CASSQGIGLLVYNDQFF. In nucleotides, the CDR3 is TGCGCCAGCAGCCAAGGCATCGGTCTACTAGTTTACAATGATCAGTTCTTC.